This T cell receptor (beta chain) was recovered during a study of CXCR3-negative and CXCR3-positive naive CD8 T cells. The sorting of each CD8+ T cell subset was done in triplicate, at approximately 310,000 cells each. The study's findings and limits: TRBV-TRBJ usage was similar across naive CXCR3 subsets but distinct in memory cells. Higher TRB CDR3 hydrophobicity marked CXCR3-positive naive cells relative to CXCR3-negative naive cells. Diversity was high in both naive subsets and much lower in memory cells.

The CDR3 sequence is 16 residues long. Germline loops: CDR1 MGHDK, CDR2 SYGVNS. TRB cDNA libraries were made by UMI-labeled 5' RACE. TCRdb re-called the 5' RACE reads, yielding one record per CDR3 amino acid sequence without DNA. This repertoire includes about 130,000 distinct CDR3 sequences. A note on this clonotype: Its antigen is undetermined.

The chain is built from TRBV25-1 and TRBJ2-3; without DNA, the TCRdb call of TRBD2 cannot be checked. The receptor's source is a human donor in good health. Some clones in this sample may be carry-over from other donors' samples. The sample comprised naive CXCR3- CD8+ T cells from blood. The subset was: CD45RO-CCR7+CD27+CD95- naive CD8+ T cells lacking CXCR3 (TNR3-). This CDR3 is CASSDLAGAPTDTQYF. Full variable domain (missing parts from reference TRBV25-1 and TRBJ2-3): EADIYQTPRYLVIGTGKKITLECSQTMGHDKMYWYQQDPGMELHLIHYSYGVNSTEKGDLSSESTVSRIRTEHFPLTLESARPSHTSQYLCASSDLAGAPTDTQYFGPGTRLTVL.